The present T cell receptor (beta chain) was sequenced within a study of technical replicates of blood from a handful of donors. Produced via immunoSEQ multiplex PCR; TCRdb's table is partial and in-frame only. The table shows approximately 81,000 clones, with approximately 75% occurring only once. The clonotype was recovered from a human donor in good health. Some clones in this sample may be carry-over from other donors' samples. Sequencing was carried out using PBMCs.

CDR3 amino acids: CASSFRGGAVNEQFF. In DNA form, the CDR3 reads TGTGCCAGCAGCTTTCGCGGGGGCGCCGTCAATGAGCAGTTCTTC. The chain links TRBV7-2 to TRBJ2-1, with D possibly being TRBD2 (7 bases). Germline loops: CDR1 SGHTA, CDR2 FQGNSA. The CDR3 has 15 amino acids. Trimming stripped 3 bases from V and 6 bases from J, with 15 bases between.